Included here is one TCR beta chain sequence, with context. Its antigen is currently unknown. In germline, CDR1 is MNHEY, CDR2 SMNVEV (reference sequence). CDR3 length: 16 residues. The ends were cut back, 6 bases at V and 2 bases at J, with 19 bases in the middle. TCR cDNA libraries came from RNA via a modified published protocol. Both ends of each TCR cDNA library bore sample-specific barcodes. Each CDR3 protein gets one entry after TCRdb re-called the 5' RACE reads with MiXCR. The sample records hundreds of thousands of distinct CDR3 sequences, roughly 27% being singletons. Donors were six healthy women in three monozygous twin pairs. These data are taken from a study of identical twins' blood T cells. Study-level results: Twins reportedly had markedly more similar V usage than unrelated donors, even among out-of-frame TCRbeta clonotypes.

The sample comprised PBMCs. The sequence derives from a woman between 18 and 55 years old in good health. This chain connects TRBV27 to TRBJ1-1, with D unresolved. CDR3 loop: CASSTLLRVSNTEAFF. CDR3 DNA: TGTGCCAGCAGCACCCTACTCCGCGTCAGTAACACTGAAGCTTTCTTT.